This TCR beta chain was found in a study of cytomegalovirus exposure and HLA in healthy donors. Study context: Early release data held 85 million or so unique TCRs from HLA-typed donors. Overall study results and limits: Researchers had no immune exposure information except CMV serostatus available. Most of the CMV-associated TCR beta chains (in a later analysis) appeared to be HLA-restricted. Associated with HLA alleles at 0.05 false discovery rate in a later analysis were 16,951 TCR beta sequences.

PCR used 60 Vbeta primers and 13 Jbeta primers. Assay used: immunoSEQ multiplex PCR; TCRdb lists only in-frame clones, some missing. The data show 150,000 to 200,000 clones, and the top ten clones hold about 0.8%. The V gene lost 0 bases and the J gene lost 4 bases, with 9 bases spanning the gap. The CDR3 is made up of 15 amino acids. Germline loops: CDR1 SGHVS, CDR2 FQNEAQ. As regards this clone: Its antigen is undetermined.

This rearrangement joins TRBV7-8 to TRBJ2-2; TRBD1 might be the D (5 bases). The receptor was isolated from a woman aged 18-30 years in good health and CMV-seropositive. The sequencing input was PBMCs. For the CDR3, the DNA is TGTGCCAGCAGCTTAGCGCAGGGTTCCACCGGGGAGCTGTTTTTT. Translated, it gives CASSLAQGSTGELFF.